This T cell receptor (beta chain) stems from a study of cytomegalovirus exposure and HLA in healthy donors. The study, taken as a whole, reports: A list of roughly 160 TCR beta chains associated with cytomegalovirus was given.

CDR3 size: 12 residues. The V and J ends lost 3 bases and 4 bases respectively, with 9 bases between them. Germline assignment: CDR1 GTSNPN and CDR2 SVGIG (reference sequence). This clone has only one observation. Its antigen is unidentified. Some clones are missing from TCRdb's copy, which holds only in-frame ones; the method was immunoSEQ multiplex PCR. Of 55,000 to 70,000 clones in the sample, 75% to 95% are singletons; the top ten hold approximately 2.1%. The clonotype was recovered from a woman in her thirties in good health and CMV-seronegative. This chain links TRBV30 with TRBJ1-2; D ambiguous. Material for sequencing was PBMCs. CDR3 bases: TGTGCCTGGAGCCCGGCAGGCTATGGCTACACCTTC. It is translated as CAWSPAGYGYTF.